This is a list of T cell receptor beta chains from one sample in a study of sequential checkpoint blockade in melanoma. TCRdb's table, derived via immunoSEQ multiplex PCR, lists solely in-frame clones and lacks some. The data contain 15,000 to 20,000 clones, 72% of them singletons. This sample comprised CD8+ T cells sorted from blood (inferred from file names), obtained from a patient given nivolumab and ipilimumab in sequence. Every receptor here comes from a human donor with melanoma. CDR3s include the opening cysteine and the closing phenylalanine or tryptophan. A D gene is named only where the DNA matches it firmly.

j_gene: TRBJ2-7
v_gene: TRBV4-1
len: 13
d_gene: NA
CDR3aa: CASSHPRGDEQYF

j_gene: TRBJ1-4
v_gene: TRBV29-1
len: 14
d_gene: NA
CDR3aa: CSVEDPARGEKLFF

j_gene: TRBJ1-1
v_gene: TRBV10-1
len: 13
d_gene: NA
CDR3aa: CAFRRVGGTEAFF

j_gene: TRBJ2-7
v_gene: TRBV7-9
len: 15
d_gene: NA
CDR3aa: CASSLNGGTTYEQYF

j_gene: TRBJ2-7
v_gene: TRBV27
len: 14
d_gene: NA
CDR3aa: CASSFRSSSYEQYF

j_gene: TRBJ2-3
v_gene: TRBV7-9
len: 17
d_gene: TRBD2
CDR3aa: CASSNRGLAGATDTQYF

j_gene: TRBJ1-2
v_gene: TRBV6-5
len: 14
d_gene: NA
CDR3aa: CASSYSGFNYGYTF

j_gene: TRBJ1-5
v_gene: TRBV27
len: 12
d_gene: NA
CDR3aa: CASRTRGQPQHF

j_gene: TRBJ1-2
v_gene: TRBV7-2
len: 18
d_gene: TRBD1
CDR3aa: CASSLAWDSDFWNYGYTF

j_gene: TRBJ2-6
v_gene: TRBV14
len: 16
d_gene: NA
CDR3aa: CASSPGPGSGANVLTF

j_gene: TRBJ1-3
v_gene: TRBV29-1
len: 14
d_gene: NA
CDR3aa: CSVEDPRAGNTIYF

j_gene: TRBJ2-1
v_gene: TRBV2
len: 15
d_gene: TRBD1
CDR3aa: CASSEWDRGPNEQFF

j_gene: TRBJ2-7
v_gene: TRBV4-1
len: 13
d_gene: NA
CDR3aa: CASSQVSSYEQYF

j_gene: TRBJ1-1
v_gene: TRBV27
len: 14
d_gene: NA
CDR3aa: CASSLGQGNTEAFF

j_gene: TRBJ2-7
v_gene: TRBV6-6
len: 13
d_gene: TRBD1
CDR3aa: CASSWPGGYEQYF

j_gene: TRBJ1-1
v_gene: TRBV28
len: 14
d_gene: NA
CDR3aa: CASSDLDSFTEAFF

j_gene: TRBJ2-2
v_gene: TRBV27
len: 13
d_gene: NA
CDR3aa: CATGQTNTGELFF

j_gene: TRBJ2-7
v_gene: TRBV25-1
len: 13
d_gene: TRBD2
CDR3aa: CASSSGRHYEQYF

j_gene: TRBJ1-4
v_gene: TRBV19
len: 17
d_gene: TRBD1
CDR3aa: CASSPRTGSGPNEKLFF

j_gene: TRBJ1-1
v_gene: TRBV18
len: 15
d_gene: NA
CDR3aa: CASSPPDRRNTEAFF

j_gene: TRBJ1-1
v_gene: TRBV6-5
len: 15
d_gene: TRBD1
CDR3aa: CASIGTVSPNTEAFF

j_gene: TRBJ2-7
v_gene: TRBV5-4
len: 14
d_gene: TRBD2
CDR3aa: CASSGRGEVGEQYF

j_gene: TRBJ2-7
v_gene: TRBV6-5
len: 11
d_gene: NA
CDR3aa: CASSYSGAWYF

j_gene: TRBJ2-1
v_gene: TRBV7-9
len: 15
d_gene: TRBD2
CDR3aa: CASRRGLAGGNEQFF

j_gene: TRBJ1-2
v_gene: TRBV9
len: 14
d_gene: NA
CDR3aa: CASSLGAGDYGYTF

j_gene: TRBJ2-7
v_gene: TRBV5-6
len: 15
d_gene: TRBD2
CDR3aa: CASSLAGGLAIEQYF

j_gene: TRBJ1-2
v_gene: TRBV5-6
len: 15
d_gene: NA
CDR3aa: CASSPGFNNPYGYTF

j_gene: TRBJ2-1
v_gene: TRBV5-4
len: 15
d_gene: NA
CDR3aa: CASSLLRQFYNEQFF

j_gene: TRBJ2-5
v_gene: TRBV4-1
len: 18
d_gene: NA
CDR3aa: CASSQELSAGSDRETQYF

j_gene: TRBJ1-1
v_gene: TRBV27
len: 14
d_gene: TRBD1
CDR3aa: CASSPGTGYTEAFF

j_gene: TRBJ1-2
v_gene: TRBV4-1
len: 15
d_gene: NA
CDR3aa: CASSQDITGRDGYTF